This is a list of T cell receptor beta chains from one sample in a study of shared clonotypes between healthy human individuals. The data were produced by immunoSEQ multiplex PCR, yet TCRdb's version contains in-frame clones alone and is incomplete. The sample lists around 2.5 million clones, approximately 94% seen once, with around 0.37% in the top ten. Sample: naive CD4+ T cells from PBMCs. The receptors shown here come from a man between 18 and 29 years old in good health. Some clones in this sample may be carry-over from other donors' samples. Each CDR3 is given with its conserved first and last residue. Each record gives: CDR3 DNA, CDR3 protein, J gene, D gene, clone size, CDR3 length, V gene. A D gene is named only where the DNA matches it firmly. Clone size, where shown, is once, few, many, or a class for clones that have expanded.

CDR3nt: TGCGCCAGCAGCCAAGAATGGGCTAGCGGGACCCCCAAAAACATTCAGTACTTC
CDR3aa: CASSQEWASGTPKNIQYF
j_gene: TRBJ2-4
d_gene: TRBD2
abundance: once
len: 18
v_gene: TRBV4-1

CDR3nt: TGTGCCAGCAGCGTAGCAGGGCTTCCGAACACTGAAGCTTTCTTT
CDR3aa: CASSVAGLPNTEAFF
j_gene: TRBJ1-1
d_gene: -
abundance: few
len: 15
v_gene: TRBV9

CDR3nt: TGTGCCAGCAGCTTGAGACAGGGTTACACTGAAGCTTTCTTT
CDR3aa: CASSLRQGYTEAFF
j_gene: TRBJ1-1
d_gene: TRBD1
abundance: -
len: 14
v_gene: TRBV5-8

CDR3nt: TGTGCCAGCAGTGGGGGTAACGCCGGGGGTAGAGAGACCCAGTACTTC
CDR3aa: CASSGGNAGGRETQYF
j_gene: TRBJ2-5
d_gene: -
abundance: -
len: 16
v_gene: TRBV28

CDR3nt: TGTGCCAGCAGTTCCCCCTTGGGCGGCTACAATGAGCAGTTCTTC
CDR3aa: CASSSPLGGYNEQFF
j_gene: TRBJ2-1
d_gene: -
abundance: -
len: 15
v_gene: TRBV28

CDR3nt: TGTGCCAGCAGCTTAATCGGGTACGAGCAGTACTTC
CDR3aa: CASSLIGYEQYF
j_gene: TRBJ2-7
d_gene: -
abundance: -
len: 12
v_gene: TRBV7-2

CDR3nt: TGTGCCAGCTCACCACCCCGGGAGGGAACCATTCAGTACTTC
CDR3aa: CASSPPREGTIQYF
j_gene: TRBJ2-4
d_gene: TRBD2
abundance: -
len: 14
v_gene: TRBV18

CDR3nt: TGTGCCAGCAGTTCACCGGGACAGGGTAACTATGGCTACACCTTC
CDR3aa: CASSSPGQGNYGYTF
j_gene: TRBJ1-2
d_gene: TRBD1
abundance: -
len: 15
v_gene: TRBV28

CDR3nt: TGTGCCAGCAGTGAACTAGCGGGAGCCGGGGAGCTGTTTTTT
CDR3aa: CASSELAGAGELFF
j_gene: TRBJ2-2
d_gene: TRBD2
abundance: -
len: 14
v_gene: TRBV2

CDR3nt: TGTGCCAGCTCTAATTCGCCAGGTGGAAGCACAGATACGCAGTATTTT
CDR3aa: CASSNSPGGSTDTQYF
j_gene: TRBJ2-3
d_gene: -
abundance: -
len: 16
v_gene: TRBV18

CDR3nt: TGTGCCAGCAGCTTAGGGGGAGGATGGGATACGCAGTATTTT
CDR3aa: CASSLGGGWDTQYF
j_gene: TRBJ2-3
d_gene: -
abundance: -
len: 14
v_gene: TRBV7-2

CDR3nt: TGTGCCAGCTCACCTACAGGGGACAACTATGGCTACACCTTC
CDR3aa: CASSPTGDNYGYTF
j_gene: TRBJ1-2
d_gene: TRBD1
abundance: -
len: 14
v_gene: TRBV18

CDR3nt: TGCAGTGCTAGCCCACCCCATACGCAGTATTTT
CDR3aa: CSASPPHTQYF
j_gene: TRBJ2-3
d_gene: -
abundance: -
len: 11
v_gene: TRBV20-1

CDR3nt: TGTGCCAGCTCACCACTTGGCGGTACTACCACAGATACGCAGTATTTT
CDR3aa: CASSPLGGTTTDTQYF
j_gene: TRBJ2-3
d_gene: -
abundance: -
len: 16
v_gene: TRBV18

CDR3nt: TGTGCCAGCAGCCTAGGCCTATCGAACACTGAAGCTTTCTTT
CDR3aa: CASSLGLSNTEAFF
j_gene: TRBJ1-1
d_gene: -
abundance: -
len: 14
v_gene: TRBV7-2

CDR3nt: TGTGCCAGCAGCAAGACAGGGTGGAACTATGGCTACACCTTC
CDR3aa: CASSKTGWNYGYTF
j_gene: TRBJ1-2
d_gene: TRBD1
abundance: -
len: 14
v_gene: TRBV9

CDR3nt: TGCGCCAGCAGCCTTGGGACAGGGACAGCCAAAAACATTCAGTACTTC
CDR3aa: CASSLGTGTAKNIQYF
j_gene: TRBJ2-4
d_gene: TRBD1
abundance: -
len: 16
v_gene: TRBV5-1

CDR3nt: TGTGCCAGCAGCTTGGTCAATGAGCAGTTCTTC
CDR3aa: CASSLVNEQFF
j_gene: TRBJ2-1
d_gene: -
abundance: -
len: 11
v_gene: TRBV7-9

CDR3nt: TGTGCCAGCAGTTTATTCGGACTAGCGGGAGTGAGGAACAATGAGCAGTTCTTC
CDR3aa: CASSLFGLAGVRNNEQFF
j_gene: TRBJ2-1
d_gene: TRBD2
abundance: once
len: 18
v_gene: TRBV27

CDR3nt: TGTGCCAGCAGCTTAGGGGGGGCCTATGGCTACACCTTC
CDR3aa: CASSLGGAYGYTF
j_gene: TRBJ1-2
d_gene: -
abundance: -
len: 13
v_gene: TRBV11-2

CDR3nt: TGCGCCAGCAGTTTGCCAGCAAATGAAAAACTGTTTTTT
CDR3aa: CASSLPANEKLFF
j_gene: TRBJ1-4
d_gene: -
abundance: few
len: 13
v_gene: TRBV4-1

CDR3nt: TGCGCCAGCAGCTGGGGGACAGACTATGGCTACACCTTC
CDR3aa: CASSWGTDYGYTF
j_gene: TRBJ1-2
d_gene: TRBD1
abundance: -
len: 13
v_gene: TRBV5-1

CDR3nt: TGTGCCAGCAGCTTCACCGGTCGGGTCTTTGGCTACACCTTC
CDR3aa: CASSFTGRVFGYTF
j_gene: TRBJ1-2
d_gene: -
abundance: -
len: 14
v_gene: TRBV13

CDR3nt: TGTGCCAGCAGCTTAGATAGGGAAAGCACTGAAGCTTTCTTT
CDR3aa: CASSLDRESTEAFF
j_gene: TRBJ1-1
d_gene: -
abundance: -
len: 14
v_gene: TRBV11-3

CDR3nt: TGTGCCAGCAGCTTATCCCGGGACCCTTCCTACAATGAGCAGTTCTTC
CDR3aa: CASSLSRDPSYNEQFF
j_gene: TRBJ2-1
d_gene: -
abundance: -
len: 16
v_gene: TRBV7-3

CDR3nt: TGTGCCAGCAGCCGCGCGGACAGGGCCCACGAGCAGTACTTC
CDR3aa: CASSRADRAHEQYF
j_gene: TRBJ2-7
d_gene: TRBD1
abundance: -
len: 14
v_gene: TRBV13

CDR3nt: TGTGCCAGCAGTCCCGGACTAGCGGGAGTTGGTGAGCAGTTCTTC
CDR3aa: CASSPGLAGVGEQFF
j_gene: TRBJ2-1
d_gene: TRBD2
abundance: once
len: 15
v_gene: TRBV6-1

CDR3nt: TGTGCCAGTGGGGGGCAGAAGAACACTGAAGCTTTCTTT
CDR3aa: CASGGQKNTEAFF
j_gene: TRBJ1-1
d_gene: -
abundance: once
len: 13
v_gene: TRBV28